In this sample, the clone carrying this TCR beta chain turned up many times. Its antigen is not identified. This sample stems from a study of molecular identifiers for immune sequencing clone quantification. Study as a whole: In replicates, RNA from around 18,000 or 91,000 naive CD8 cells was divided five ways and four parts were sequenced. Study-level results: In naive cells, under 1% of molecules belonged to clones above 20 RNA copies, against over 98% in effector cells.

Both previously described methods and listed TCR primers were employed to make bulk TCR libraries. TCRdb reprocessed the PCR reads with MiXCR, giving one entry per CDR3 protein. The sample consists of a few hundred thousand distinct CDR3 sequences, around 25% of them appearing once. Isolation of naive CD8 T cells was achieved by sorting on a CD8+CD4-CCR7+CD45RA+ phenotype. The sequencing input was naive CD8+ T cells from blood, with Jurkat cell RNA spiked in. Subset in this sample: FACS-sorted CD8+CD4-CCR7+CD45RA+ naive T cells. The clonotype comes from a human donor in good health. Some libraries in this study had Jurkat cell RNA spiked in.

CDR3 protein: CSARASGYEQYF. The CDR3 region has the DNA TGCAGTGCTAGAGCTAGCGGATACGAGCAGTACTTC. The rearrangement uses TRBV20-1 and TRBJ2-7; TRBD2 agrees at 7 bases. This CDR3 is built from 12 residues. The germline V gene encodes CDR1 DFQATT and CDR2 SNEGSKA (reference sequence). Trimming removed 1 base from V and 4 bases from J; junction bases left unmatched: 1.